These 2 T cell receptor beta chains were sequenced from one sample in a study of T cells in localized non-small cell lung cancer (dated by TCRdb to 2020 to 2021). Receptors were amplified or captured by the immunoSEQ multiplex PCR assay. TCRdb provides this immuneACCESS table in a form limited to in-frame rearrangements. Some clones are lacking; in checked studies, under half of them reflect an unresolved V gene, and why the rest are absent is not known. This sample is represented by 15,000 to 20,000 clones; nearly 90% of them were singletons. Of the sample, approximately 1.2% is held by the ten largest clones. The sample consisted of peripheral blood mononuclear cells, taken before any cancer treatment. The origin of the receptors is a woman aged 35 to 75 with stage III lung adenocarcinoma.

The chain has TRBV7-2 and TRBJ2-1; 12 nucleotides agree with TRBD2. This CDR3 spans 16 amino acids. The V segment lost 5 bases and the J segment 3 bases; nucleotides outside the gene matches: 5. Germline CDR1 is SGHTA and CDR2 is FQGNSA. CDR3 loop: CASSEQTSGGYNEQFF. Written as DNA, the CDR3 is TGTGCCAGCAGCGAACAGACTAGCGGGGGCTACAATGAGCAGTTCTTC.

The chain has TRBV29-1 and TRBJ2-1; 7 nucleotides match TRBD1. CDR1 is SQVTM and CDR2 is ANQGSEA in the germline V gene. The CDR3 consists of 14 residues. V lost 4 bases, J lost 5 bases, and 8 bases stayed unmatched. CDR3 nucleotides: TGCAGCGTTGGACAGGGCCACTATGACAATGAGCAGTTCTTC. This translates into CSVGQGHYDNEQFF.